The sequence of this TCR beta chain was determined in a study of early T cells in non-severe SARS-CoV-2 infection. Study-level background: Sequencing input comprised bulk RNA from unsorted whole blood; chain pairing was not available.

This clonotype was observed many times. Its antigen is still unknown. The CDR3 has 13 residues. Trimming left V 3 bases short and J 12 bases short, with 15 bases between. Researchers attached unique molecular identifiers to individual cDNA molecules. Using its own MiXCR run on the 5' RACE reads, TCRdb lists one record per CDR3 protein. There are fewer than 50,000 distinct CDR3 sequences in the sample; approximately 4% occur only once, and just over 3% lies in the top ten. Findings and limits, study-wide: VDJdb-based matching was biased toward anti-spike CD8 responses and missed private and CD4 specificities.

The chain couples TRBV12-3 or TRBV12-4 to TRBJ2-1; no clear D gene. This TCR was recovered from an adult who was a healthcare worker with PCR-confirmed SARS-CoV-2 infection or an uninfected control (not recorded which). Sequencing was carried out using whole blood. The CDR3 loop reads CASSFWGPRSQFF. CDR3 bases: TGTGCCAGCAGTTTCTGGGGTCCTAGGTCGCAGTTCTTC.